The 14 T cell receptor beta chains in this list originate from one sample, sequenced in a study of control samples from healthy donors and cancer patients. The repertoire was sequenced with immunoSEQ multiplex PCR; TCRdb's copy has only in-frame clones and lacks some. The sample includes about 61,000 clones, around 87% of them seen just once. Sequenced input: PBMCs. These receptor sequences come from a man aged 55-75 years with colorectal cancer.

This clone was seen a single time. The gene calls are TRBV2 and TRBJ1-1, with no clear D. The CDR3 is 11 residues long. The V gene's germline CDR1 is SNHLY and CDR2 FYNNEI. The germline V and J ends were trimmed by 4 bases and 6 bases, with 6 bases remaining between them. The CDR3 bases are TGTGCCAGCAGTGGGTTTGCTGAAGCTTTCTTT. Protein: CASSGFAEAFF.

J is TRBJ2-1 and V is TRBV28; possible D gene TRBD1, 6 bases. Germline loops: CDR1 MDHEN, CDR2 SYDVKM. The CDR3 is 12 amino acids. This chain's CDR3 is CGSAGARGEQFF. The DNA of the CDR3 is TGTGGGTCGGCAGGGGCTAGAGGTGAGCAGTTCTTC.

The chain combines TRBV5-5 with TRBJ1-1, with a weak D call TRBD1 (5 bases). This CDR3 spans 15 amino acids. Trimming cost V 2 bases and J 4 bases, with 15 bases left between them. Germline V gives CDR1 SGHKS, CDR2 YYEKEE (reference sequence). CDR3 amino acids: CASSFTSGGGTEAFF. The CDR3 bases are TGTGCCAGCAGCTTTACATCCGGGGGAGGCACTGAAGCTTTCTTT.

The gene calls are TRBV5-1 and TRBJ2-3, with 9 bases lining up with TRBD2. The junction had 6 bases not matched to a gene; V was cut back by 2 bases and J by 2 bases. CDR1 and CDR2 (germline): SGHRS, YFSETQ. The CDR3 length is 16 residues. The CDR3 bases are TGCGCCAGCAGCTTAGGTTCTAGCGGGAACACAGATACGCAGTATTTT. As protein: CASSLGSSGNTDTQYF.

The chain's CDR3 is CASSSASGQPQHF. In DNA, the CDR3 is TGTGCCAGCAGTTCGGCCAGCGGGCAGCCCCAGCATTTT. The V and J genes are TRBV27 and TRBJ1-5, with unresolved D. Germline loops: CDR1 MNHEY, CDR2 SMNVEV (reference sequence). V lost 4 bases to trimming and J lost 7 bases, with 11 bases between them. This CDR3 spans 13 amino acids.

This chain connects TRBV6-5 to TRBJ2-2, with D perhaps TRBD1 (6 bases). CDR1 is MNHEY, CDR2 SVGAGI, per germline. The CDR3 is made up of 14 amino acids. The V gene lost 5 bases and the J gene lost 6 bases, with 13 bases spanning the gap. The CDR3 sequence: CASSKLQGPGELFF. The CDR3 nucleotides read TGTGCCAGCAGTAAACTACAGGGTCCCGGGGAGCTGTTTTTT.

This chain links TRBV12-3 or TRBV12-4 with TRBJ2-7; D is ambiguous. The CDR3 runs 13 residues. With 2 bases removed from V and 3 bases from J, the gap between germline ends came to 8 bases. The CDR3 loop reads CASSLMLDYEQYF. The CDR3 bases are TGTGCCAGCAGTTTAATGTTGGACTACGAGCAGTACTTC.

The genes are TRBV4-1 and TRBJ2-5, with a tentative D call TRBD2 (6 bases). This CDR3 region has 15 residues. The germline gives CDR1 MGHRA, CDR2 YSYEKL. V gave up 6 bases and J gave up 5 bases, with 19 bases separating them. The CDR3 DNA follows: TGCGCCAGCAGTCAGGAGCGGGCTGCTGGTGAGACCCAGTACTTC. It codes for CASSQERAAGETQYF.

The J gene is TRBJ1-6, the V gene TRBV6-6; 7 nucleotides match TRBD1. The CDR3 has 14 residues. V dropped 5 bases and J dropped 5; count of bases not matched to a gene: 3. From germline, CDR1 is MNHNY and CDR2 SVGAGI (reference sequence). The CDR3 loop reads CASSRGTDNSPLHF. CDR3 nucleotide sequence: TGTGCCAGCAGTCGAGGGACAGATAATTCACCCCTCCACTTT.

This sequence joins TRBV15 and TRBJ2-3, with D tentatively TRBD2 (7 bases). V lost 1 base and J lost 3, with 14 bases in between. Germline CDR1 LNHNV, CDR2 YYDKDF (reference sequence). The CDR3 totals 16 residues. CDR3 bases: TGTGCCACCAGCAGAGGGGGCAGGGGAGGGACAGATACGCAGTATTTT. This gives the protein CATSRGGRGGTDTQYF. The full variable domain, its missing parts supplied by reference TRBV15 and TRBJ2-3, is DAMVIQNPRYQVTQFGKPVTLSCSQTLNHNVMYWYQQKSSQAPKLLFHYYDKDFNNEADTPDNFQSRRPNTSFCFLDIRSPGLGDTAMYLCATSRGGRGGTDTQYFGPGTRLTVL.

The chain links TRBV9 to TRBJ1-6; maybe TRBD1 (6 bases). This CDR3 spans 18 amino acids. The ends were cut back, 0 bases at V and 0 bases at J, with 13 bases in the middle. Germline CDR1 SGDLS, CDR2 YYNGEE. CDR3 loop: CASSVGPGVNSYNSPLHF. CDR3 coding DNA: TGTGCCAGCAGCGTAGGTCCAGGGGTTAACTCCTATAATTCACCCCTCCACTTT.

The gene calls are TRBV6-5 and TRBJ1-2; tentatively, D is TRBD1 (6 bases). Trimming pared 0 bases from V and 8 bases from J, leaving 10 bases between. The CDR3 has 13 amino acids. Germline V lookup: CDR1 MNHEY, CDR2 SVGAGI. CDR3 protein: CASSYSTGVGYTF. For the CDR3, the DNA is TGTGCCAGCAGTTACTCGACAGGTGTCGGCTACACCTTC.

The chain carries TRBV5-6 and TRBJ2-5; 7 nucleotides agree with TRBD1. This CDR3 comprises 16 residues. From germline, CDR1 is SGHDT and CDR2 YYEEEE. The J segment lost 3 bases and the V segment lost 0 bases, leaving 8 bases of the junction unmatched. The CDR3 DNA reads TGTGCCAGCAGCTTGGATGGGACAGCTATCAAAGAGACCCAGTACTTC. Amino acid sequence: CASSLDGTAIKETQYF.

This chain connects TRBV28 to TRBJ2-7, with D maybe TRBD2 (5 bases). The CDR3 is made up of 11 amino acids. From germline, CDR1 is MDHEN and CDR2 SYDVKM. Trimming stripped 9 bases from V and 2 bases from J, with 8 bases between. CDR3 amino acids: CASSAAYEQYF. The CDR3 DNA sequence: TGTGCCAGTTCAGCGGCCTACGAGCAGTACTTC. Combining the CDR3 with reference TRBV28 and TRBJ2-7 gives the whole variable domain DVKVTQSSRYLVKRTGEKVFLECVQDMDHENMFWYRQDPGLGLRLIYFSYDVKMKEKGDIPEGYSVSREKKERFSLILESASTNQTSMYLCASSAAYEQYFGPGTRLTVT.